This TCR beta chain appears in the sequencing data of a study of blood T cell repertoires in COVID-19. Study overall: There were acute and convalescent COVID-19 samples, and they came from the United States, Italy and Spain.

Source study methods: Amplified reference gene primers provided the basis for estimating nucleated cell counts. Assay: immunoSEQ multiplex PCR; the TCRdb copy retains only in-frame clones and omits some. V, J and clone size are those of that table, while D and trimming were read from the DNA. The sample has just over 300,000 clones, around 92% seen once. This clone has just a few counts. The V segment lost 0 bases and the J segment 0 bases; nucleotides outside the gene matches: 7. This CDR3 comprises 17 residues. Germline CDR1 is SGHTA and CDR2 is FQGNSA. The chain is built from TRBV7-2 and TRBJ1-2; 7 positions agree with TRBD1. This sequence was found in a woman aged 25 to 39 with COVID-19, enrolled during active disease. Sequenced input: peripheral blood. In DNA, the CDR3 is TGTGCCAGCAGCTTAGCGAGGAGGGACAGAGCTAACTATGGCTACACCTTC. This gives the protein CASSLARRDRANYGYTF.